The 12 T cell receptor beta chains reported below all come from one sample, sequenced in a study of blood T cell repertoires in COVID-19 (TCRdb year 2020). Libraries were constructed by the immunoSEQ multiplex PCR assay. The clones in this table, taken by TCRdb from immuneACCESS, are in-frame only. Not every clone is retained; where verified, under half of the shortfall comes from an unresolved V gene, and the cause of the rest is unknown. Within this sample are 120,000 to 150,000 clones, with around 80% of them counted one time only. Approximately 12% of the sample rests with the top ten. Sequencing used peripheral blood. These receptors were obtained from a man aged 55 to 69 with active or convalescent COVID-19.

The chain has TRBV5-8 and TRBJ1-1; the D is unclear. V was shortened by 2 bases and J by 1 base, with 12 bases between the two germline ends. The CDR3 contains 15 residues. Germline V gene data show CDR1 as SGHTS and CDR2 as YDEGEE. CDR3 loop: CASSFLTGENTEAFF. The CDR3 nucleotides are TGTGCCAGCAGCTTCTTAACCGGGGAGAACACTGAAGCTTTCTTT.

The chain is built from TRBV5-1 and TRBJ2-7, with 7 bases that match TRBD2. The CDR3 loop spans 15 amino acids. The germline gives CDR1 SGHRS, CDR2 YFSETQ. V shed 2 bases, J shed 0 bases, and the junction held 5 bases outside the gene matches. DNA of the CDR3: TGCGCCAGCAGCTTTCGAGCGGGATCCTCCTACGAGCAGTACTTC. Its translation: CASSFRAGSSYEQYF.

This chain links TRBV2 with TRBJ2-1; TRBD2 matches 7 bases. Losses at the gene ends were 7 bases for V and 2 bases for J; bases not matched to a gene: 8. CDR3 length: 15 amino acids. Germline-derived CDR1 and CDR2 are SNHLY and FYNNEI. CDR3 residues: CASTWAGDPYNEQFF. CDR3 DNA: TGTGCCAGCACCTGGGCGGGAGACCCCTACAATGAGCAGTTCTTC.

J is TRBJ1-2 and V is TRBV7-2; TRBD1 agrees at 9 bases. The CDR3 runs 12 residues. Looked up from germline, CDR1 is SGHTA and CDR2 is FQGNSA. Germline trimming cut 5 bases from V and 8 bases from J; bases unmatched to any gene: 3. The CDR3 region has the DNA TGTGCCAGCAGCGGGACAGGGCAGGGCTACACCTTC. This sequence encodes CASSGTGQGYTF.

The chain recombines TRBV6-1 with TRBJ1-3; D gene unclear. The V end was cut by 0 bases, the J end by 4 bases, with 4 bases between. This CDR3 region has 13 residues. CDR1 and CDR2 (germline): MNHNS, SASEGT. This chain's CDR3 is CASSEARGNTIYF. The CDR3 DNA reads TGTGCCAGCAGTGAAGCGCGGGGAAACACCATATATTTT.

The genes are TRBV15 and TRBJ2-1, with a tentative D call TRBD2 (6 bases). The CDR3 contains 16 residues. The V gene's germline CDR1 is LNHNV and CDR2 YYDKDF (reference sequence). The V gene lost 3 bases and the J gene lost 4 bases, with 16 bases spanning the gap. CDR3 nucleotide sequence: TGTGCCACCAGCAGTCAGGCCGGCCGGGAGTACAATGAGCAGTTCTTC. Translating gives CATSSQAGREYNEQFF.

The chain recombines TRBV9 with TRBJ1-1; D perhaps matches TRBD1 (6 bases). This CDR3 spans 17 amino acids. CDR1 SGDLS and CDR2 YYNGEE come from the germline V gene. Trimming took off 0 bases at V and 0 bases at J, with 15 bases between the two ends. In DNA form, the CDR3 reads TGTGCCAGCAGCGTAGATCTCCAGGACAGCATGAACACTGAAGCTTTCTTT. Its protein is CASSVDLQDSMNTEAFF.

The chain combines TRBV9 with TRBJ2-2; TRBD2 matches 7 bases. CDR1 is SGDLS and CDR2 is YYNGEE in the germline V gene. Trimming at V came to 1 base and at J to 7 bases, leaving 4 bases not matched to a gene. CDR3 size: 14 residues. The CDR3 DNA follows: TGTGCCAGCAGCGTATCCCCGGGGGGCGGGGAGCTGTTTTTT. Protein sequence: CASSVSPGGGELFF.

This rearrangement joins TRBV20-1 to TRBJ1-5; TRBD1 might be the D (6 bases). The length of the CDR3 is 15 residues. The V gene lost 3 bases and the J gene lost 1 base, with 13 bases spanning the gap. In germline, CDR1 is DFQATT, CDR2 SNEGSKA (reference sequence). DNA for the CDR3: TGCAGTGCTAGTAGGGACACGCTAAGCAATCAGCCCCAGCATTTT. This sequence encodes CSASRDTLSNQPQHF.

The CDR3 is CASSVTGANTEAFF. The DNA for the CDR3 is TGTGCCAGCAGCGTCACAGGGGCGAACACTGAAGCTTTCTTT. J is TRBJ1-1 and V is TRBV9; 7 bases are shared with TRBD1. The junction had 2 bases not matched to a gene; V was cut back by 2 bases and J by 1 base. CDR1 is SGDLS, CDR2 YYNGEE, per germline. This CDR3 contains 14 residues. Complete variable domain (other parts from reference TRBV9 and TRBJ1-1): DSGVTQTPKHLITATGQRVTLRCSPRSGDLSVYWYQQSLDQGLQFLIQYYNGEERAKGNILERFSAQQFPDLHSELNLSSLELGDSALYFCASSVTGANTEAFFGQGTRLTVV.

V is TRBV19 and J is TRBJ2-3; TRBD2 might be the D (6 bases). Germline loops: CDR1 LNHDA, CDR2 SQIVND (reference sequence). V lost 3 bases, J lost 2 bases, and 15 bases lay in between. The length of the CDR3 is 16 residues. The CDR3 spells CASSIPGAGPTDTQYF. CDR3 DNA sequence: TGTGCCAGTAGTATTCCCGGGGCGGGGCCCACAGATACGCAGTATTTT.

This chain uses TRBV4-2 with TRBJ1-5; tentatively, D is TRBD1 (5 bases). The V and J ends lost 0 bases and 1 base respectively, with 13 bases between them. This CDR3 spans 17 amino acids. Germline CDR1 is LGHNA and CDR2 is YNFKEQ. CDR3 bases: TGTGCCAGCAGCCAAGAGTGGACACAATGGAGCAATCAGCCCCAGCATTTT. It codes for CASSQEWTQWSNQPQHF.